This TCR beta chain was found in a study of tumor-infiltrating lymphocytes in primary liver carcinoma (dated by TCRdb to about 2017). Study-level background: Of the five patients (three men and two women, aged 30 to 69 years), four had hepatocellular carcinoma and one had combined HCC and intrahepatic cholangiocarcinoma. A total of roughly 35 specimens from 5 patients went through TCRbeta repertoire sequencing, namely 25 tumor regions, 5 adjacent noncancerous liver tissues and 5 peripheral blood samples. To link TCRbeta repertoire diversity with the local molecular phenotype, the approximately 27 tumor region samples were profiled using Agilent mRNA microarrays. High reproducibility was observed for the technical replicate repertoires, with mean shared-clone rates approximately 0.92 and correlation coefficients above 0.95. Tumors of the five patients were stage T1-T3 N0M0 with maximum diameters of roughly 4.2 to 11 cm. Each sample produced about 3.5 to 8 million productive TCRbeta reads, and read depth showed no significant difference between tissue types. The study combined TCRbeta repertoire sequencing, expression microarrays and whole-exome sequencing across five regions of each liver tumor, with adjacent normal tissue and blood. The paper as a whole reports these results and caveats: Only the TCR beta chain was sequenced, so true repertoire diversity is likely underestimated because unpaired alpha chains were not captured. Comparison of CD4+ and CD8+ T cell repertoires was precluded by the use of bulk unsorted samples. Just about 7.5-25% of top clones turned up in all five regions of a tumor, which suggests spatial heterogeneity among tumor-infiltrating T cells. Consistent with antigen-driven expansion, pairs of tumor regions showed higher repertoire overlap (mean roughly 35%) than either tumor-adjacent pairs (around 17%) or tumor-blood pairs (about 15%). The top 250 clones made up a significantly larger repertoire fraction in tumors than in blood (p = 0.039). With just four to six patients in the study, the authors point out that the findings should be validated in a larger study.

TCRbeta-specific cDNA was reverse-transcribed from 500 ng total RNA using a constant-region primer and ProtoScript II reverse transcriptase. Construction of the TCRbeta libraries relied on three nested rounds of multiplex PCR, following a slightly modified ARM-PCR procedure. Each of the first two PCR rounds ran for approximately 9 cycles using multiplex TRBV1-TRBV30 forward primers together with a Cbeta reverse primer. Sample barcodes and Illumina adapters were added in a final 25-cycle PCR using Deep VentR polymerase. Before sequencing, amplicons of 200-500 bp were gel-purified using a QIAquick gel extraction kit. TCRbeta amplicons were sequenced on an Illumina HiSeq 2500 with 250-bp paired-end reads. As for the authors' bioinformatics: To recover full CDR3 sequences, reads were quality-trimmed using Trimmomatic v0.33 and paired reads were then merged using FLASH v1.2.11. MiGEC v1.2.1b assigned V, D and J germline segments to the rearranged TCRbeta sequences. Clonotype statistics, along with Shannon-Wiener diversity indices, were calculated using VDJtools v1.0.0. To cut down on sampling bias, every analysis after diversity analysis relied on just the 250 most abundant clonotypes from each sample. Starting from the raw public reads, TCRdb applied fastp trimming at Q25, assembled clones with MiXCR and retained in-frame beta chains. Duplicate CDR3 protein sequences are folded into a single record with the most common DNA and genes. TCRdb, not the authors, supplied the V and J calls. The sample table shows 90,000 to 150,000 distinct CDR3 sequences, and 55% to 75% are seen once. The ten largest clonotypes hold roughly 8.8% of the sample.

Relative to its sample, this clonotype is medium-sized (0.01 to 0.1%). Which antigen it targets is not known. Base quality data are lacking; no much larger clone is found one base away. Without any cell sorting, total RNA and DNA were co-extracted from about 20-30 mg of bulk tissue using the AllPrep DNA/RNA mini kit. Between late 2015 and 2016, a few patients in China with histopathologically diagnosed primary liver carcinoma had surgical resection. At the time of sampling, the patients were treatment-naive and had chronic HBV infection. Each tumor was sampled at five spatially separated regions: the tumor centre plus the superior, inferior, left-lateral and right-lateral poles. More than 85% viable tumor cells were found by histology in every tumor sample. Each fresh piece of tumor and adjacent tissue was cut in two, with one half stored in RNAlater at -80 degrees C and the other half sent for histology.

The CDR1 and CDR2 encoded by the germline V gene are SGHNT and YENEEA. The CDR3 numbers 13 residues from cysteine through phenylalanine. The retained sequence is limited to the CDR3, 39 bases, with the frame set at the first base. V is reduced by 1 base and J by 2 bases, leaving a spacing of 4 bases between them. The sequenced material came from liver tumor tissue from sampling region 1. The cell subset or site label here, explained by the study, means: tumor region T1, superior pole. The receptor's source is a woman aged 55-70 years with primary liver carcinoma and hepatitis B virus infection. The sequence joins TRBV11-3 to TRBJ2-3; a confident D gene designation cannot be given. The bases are TGTGCCAGCAGCTTAGGCCCCACAGATACGCAGTATTTT. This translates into CASSLGPTDTQYF.